The 2 T cell receptor beta chains below come from one sample, sequenced in a study of early T cells in non-severe SARS-CoV-2 infection (dated by TCRdb to about 2021). The library was produced with 5' RACE. The run used a NextSeq 500. The raw public data were reprocessed by TCRdb itself: fastp quality trimming at Q25, MiXCR clonotype calling, in-frame beta chains only. Duplicate CDR3 protein sequences are folded into a single record with the most common DNA and genes. The sample has some 25,000 distinct CDR3 sequences on record, around 5.4% of them singletons. 2.4% of the sample is in the top ten clones. Input material: whole blood. The receptors stem from an adult who was a healthcare worker with PCR-confirmed SARS-CoV-2 infection or an uninfected control (not recorded which).

This clonotype has a count of ten or more. The chain carries TRBV11-2 and TRBJ2-3; TRBD1 is a possible D gene (6 bases). Trimming shortened V by 3 bases and J by 5 bases, and 9 bases separated the two germline ends. CDR1 and CDR2 from the germline V gene are SGHAT and FQNNGV. The CDR3 has 13 amino acids. The DNA of the CDR3 is TGTGCCAGCAGCTTCCTGACAGGAGATACGCAGTATTTT. Amino acids: CASSFLTGDTQYF.

This clonotype was recorded many times. V and J are TRBV4-1 and TRBJ1-6; the match to TRBD1 covers 10 bases. The germline V gene has CDR1 MGHRA and CDR2 YSYEKL. The CDR3 extends over 13 amino acids. The trim removed 3 bases at V and 11 bases at J, leaving 1 base unmatched. The chain's CDR3 is CASSHGQGAPLHF. The CDR3 bases are TGCGCCAGCAGCCATGGACAGGGGGCACCCCTCCACTTT.